The T cell receptor (beta chain) described here comes from a study of beta chain features in type 1 diabetes. Study details: Sorted cells, 90 million to 130 million in number, were examined across all samples.

Regarding the study as a whole: When VDJ junctions were examined, type 1 diabetes patients showed fewer insertions and more deletions. In every one of the four CD4+ subsets, TCRB CDR3s were moderately but significantly shorter in Type 1 diabetes patients.

Only a few counts were recorded for this clone. The antigen is not known. As every portion of the isolated RNA was reverse transcribed, the sequencing read expressed TCRB transcripts. Repertoires were generated with immunoSEQ multiplex PCR, while TCRdb's copy carries only in-frame clones and drops some. The table records 110,000 to 150,000 clones, 6.5% to 8.5% of them present only once. Looked up from germline, CDR1 is LGHNA and CDR2 is YNFKEQ. The junction had 7 bases not matched to a gene; V was cut back by 4 bases and J by 4 bases. The CDR3 is made up of 15 amino acids. This chain connects TRBV4-2 to TRBJ2-7; 10 bases fit TRBD1. This clonotype was sampled from a woman between 25 and 40 years old in good health. The sequenced material came from central memory CD4+ T cells from blood. CDR3 in DNA: TGTGCCAGCAGCCTCGGACAGGGGGATCAATACGAGCAGTACTTC. It codes for CASSLGQGDQYEQYF.